This T cell receptor (beta chain) stems from a study of human T cells and chemical hapten exposure. As for the study in general: In the approximately 25-week study, patients were dosed weekly with diphenylcyclopropenone on the scalp throughout. Per-sample TCR yields varied mainly from small pooled library volume differences.

Losses at the gene ends were 6 bases for V and 5 bases for J; bases not matched to a gene: 7. Germline CDR1 reads ENHRY; CDR2 reads SYGVKD. The CDR3 runs 14 residues. From the RACE reads, TCRdb called clonotypes with MiXCR, one entry per CDR3 protein. The sample consists of 250,000 or so distinct CDR3 sequences, over 7.5% of them appearing once. This clonotype was observed at least ten times. Its target is not known. Study outcomes and limitations: Expanded TCRs created a significantly greater count of big CDR3 similarity clusters than controls did.

As for time point: pre-sensitization, week 0. Treatment in this sample: therapeutic diphenylcyclopropenone sensitization with weekly scalp DPC. The total RNA was obtained from whole blood that was not fractionated. The receptor's source is a man younger than 35 with alopecia areata. Some clones in this sample may be carry-over from other donors' samples. Sequencing was performed on whole blood, taken in connection with sensitization to the hapten diphenylcyclopropenone (DPC). V is TRBV10-3 and J is TRBJ2-3; 8 positions agree with TRBD1. The CDR3 sequence is CAIRGQDGIDTQYF. The CDR3 DNA reads TGTGCCATCAGGGGACAGGACGGGATAGATACGCAGTATTTT.